This TCR beta chain derives from a study of cytomegalovirus exposure and HLA in healthy donors. Study outcomes and limitations: Judged likely to be a sequencing artifact was a cluster of highly shared sequence variants.

A note on this clone: The target antigen is unknown.

The V end was cut by 3 bases, the J end by 4 bases, with 12 bases between. From germline, CDR1 is LNHDA and CDR2 SQIVND (reference sequence). The CDR3 length is 14 residues. 13 Jbeta primers and 60 Vbeta primers were used for the PCR. Assay: immunoSEQ multiplex PCR; the TCRdb copy retains only in-frame clones and omits some. Seen here are around 130,000 clones, around 80% observed once, and the top ten hold 0.95% to 1.1%. Sample: PBMCs. The chain has TRBV19 and TRBJ1-2; D is unresolved. The sequence came from a human donor in good health. CDR3 in amino acids: CASSIQASGYGYTF. The CDR3 DNA follows: TGTGCCAGTAGTATCCAGGCAAGCGGCTATGGCTACACCTTC.